This T cell receptor beta chain derives from a study of beta chain features in type 1 diabetes. Germline V gives CDR1 GTSNPN, CDR2 SVGIG (reference sequence). The CDR3 extends over 14 amino acids. The junction had 1 base not matched to a gene; V was cut back by 5 bases and J by 2 bases. Details on this clone: Its antigen is currently unknown.

What was sequenced were expressed TCRB transcripts, since all of the isolated RNA had been reverse transcribed. The data were produced by immunoSEQ multiplex PCR, yet TCRdb's version contains in-frame clones alone and is incomplete. The data contain a few hundred thousand clones, about 16% of them singletons. Study-level results: A pattern of fewer insertions and more deletions at VDJ junctions was seen in type 1 diabetes patients. Shortening that was moderate but significant affected the TCRB CDR3s of Type 1 diabetes patients in all four CD4+ subsets.

The chain combines TRBV30 with TRBJ2-2; 11 bases match TRBD2. The source of this sequence is a woman aged 18-29 years in good health. Specimen: naive CD4+ T cells from blood. CDR3 sequence reads: CAWGTSGNTGELFF. The CDR3 DNA reads as TGTGCCTGGGGGACTAGCGGTAACACCGGGGAGCTGTTTTTT.